This TCR beta chain was captured in a study of blood T cell repertoires in COVID-19. Overall study: The samples span acute and convalescent COVID-19 from the United States, Italy and Spain.

This CDR3 has 13 residues. V was trimmed by 2 bases and J by 4 bases, leaving 8 bases between them. Germline V lookup: CDR1 MDHEN, CDR2 SYDVKM. Authors' methods: Amplifying reference gene primers gave estimates of nucleated cell counts. Sequencing used immunoSEQ multiplex PCR; TCRdb keeps in-frame clones, though not all of them. V and J calls and clone size are as listed in that table; D and trimming were resolved from the DNA. Altogether around 64,000 clones are present, more than 75% being singletons, with the ten largest covering more than 5%. The sample consisted of peripheral blood. This receptor was obtained from a middle-aged man with active COVID-19. The V gene is TRBV28, the J gene TRBJ1-2, with D perhaps TRBD1 (6 bases). The CDR3 sequence is CASSLGGLYGYTF. CDR3 bases: TGTGCCAGCAGTTTAGGGGGCCTCTATGGCTACACCTTC.